Below, 30 T cell receptor beta chains from the same sample are listed, as sequenced in a study of CD8 T cells in ankylosing spondylitis. TCRdb redid the calling of the 5' RACE reads with MiXCR, one entry per CDR3 protein. The profile covers approximately 300,000 distinct CDR3 sequences, with roughly 20% appearing a single time and roughly 4% taken by the ten largest. The material sequenced was blood, either unsorted or a sorted T cell fraction (not recorded which). The receptors come from a female donor with ankylosing spondylitis or in good health (not recorded which).

In this sample, this clonotype turned up a few times. The chain combines TRBV12-3 or TRBV12-4 with TRBJ1-5; 7 bases align to TRBD1. This CDR3 contains 15 residues. V trimming: 5 bases; J trimming: 6 bases; junction bases outside the gene matches: 10. The CDR3 nucleotides are TGTGCCAGCAGTCCTGACAGGGTCGAGGCTCAGCCCCAGCATTTT. It translates to CASSPDRVEAQPQHF.

The table lists this clonotype with a few counts. V and J are TRBV12-3 or TRBV12-4 and TRBJ2-1, with D perhaps matching TRBD1 (6 bases). The ends were cut back, 6 bases at V and 8 bases at J, with 20 bases in the middle. The CDR3 contains 15 residues. CDR3 protein: CASRETGVGADEQFF. The CDR3 DNA reads TGTGCCAGCAGAGAGACCGGAGTGGGGGCAGATGAGCAGTTCTTC.

This chain links TRBV19 with TRBJ1-6, with 8 nucleotides matching TRBD1. J was trimmed by 7 bases and V by 5 bases; bases with no gene match: 13. CDR1 is LNHDA and CDR2 is SQIVND in the germline V gene (reference sequence). The CDR3 has 17 residues. The DNA of the CDR3 is TGTGCCAGTAGTCCGAGATCCCGGGACAGGCCGAATTCACCCCTCCACTTT. Amino acids: CASSPRSRDRPNSPLHF. Drawing the rest from reference TRBV19 and TRBJ1-6, the complete variable domain is DGGITQSPKYLFRKEGQNVTLSCEQNLNHDAMYWYRQDPGQGLRLIYYSQIVNDFQKGDIAEGYSVSREKKESFPLTVTSAQKNPTAFYLCASSPRSRDRPNSPLHFGNGTRLTVT.

The chain recombines TRBV29-1 with TRBJ2-7, with D unresolved. CDR1 is SQVTM, CDR2 ANQGSEA, per germline. CDR3 length equals 11 residues. Trimming stripped 0 bases from V and 5 bases from J, with 5 bases between. CDR3 bases: TGCAGCGTTGAAGATCTTCACGAGCAGTACTTC. Translation: CSVEDLHEQYF.

At least ten counts were recorded for this clonotype. The V call is TRBV29-1, the J call TRBJ2-7; 8 nucleotides align to TRBD2. The CDR3 has 13 amino acids. The J segment lost 0 bases and the V segment lost 5 bases, leaving 3 bases of the junction unmatched. The germline gives CDR1 SQVTM, CDR2 ANQGSEA. DNA of the CDR3: TGCAGCGTTAAACTAGCGGCCTCCTACGAGCAGTACTTC. Protein sequence: CSVKLAASYEQYF.

This clonotype has more than one count but fewer than ten. The V call is TRBV7-2, the J call TRBJ1-1; D is ambiguous. CDR3 length: 13 residues. Trimming pared 3 bases from V and 3 bases from J, leaving 8 bases between. The germline V gene encodes CDR1 SGHTA and CDR2 FQGNSA. DNA of the CDR3: TGTGCCAGCAGCTTCTTCGTCCACACTGAAGCTTTCTTT. Translation gives CASSFFVHTEAFF.

This chain uses TRBV5-1 with TRBJ2-3, with TRBD2 matching 7 bases. Germline V gives CDR1 SGHRS, CDR2 YFSETQ. The CDR3 loop spans 14 amino acids. V lost 6 bases, J lost 5 bases, and 9 bases stayed unmatched. CDR3 region: CASTLGGEGDTQYF. DNA of the CDR3: TGCGCCAGCACCCTGGGGGGGGAAGGAGATACGCAGTATTTT.

The chain combines TRBV2 with TRBJ2-7; D is perhaps TRBD1 (5 bases). The CDR3 loop spans 14 amino acids. Trimming removed 4 bases at V and 5 bases at J, with 15 bases between. From germline, CDR1 is SNHLY and CDR2 FYNNEI. Here the CDR3 reads CASSGEQVGDEQYF. The CDR3 DNA reads TGTGCCAGCAGTGGGGAACAGGTGGGCGACGAGCAGTACTTC.

The chain recombines TRBV5-1 with TRBJ1-1; D unclear. The V end was cut by 10 bases, the J end by 8 bases, with 9 bases between. Per the germline V gene, CDR1 is SGHRS and CDR2 is YFSETQ. The CDR3 has 9 residues. The CDR3 protein is CASGNEAFF. CDR3 bases: TGCGCCTCGGGGAACGAAGCTTTCTTT.

V and J are TRBV5-1 and TRBJ2-7; possibly TRBD2 for D (6 bases). The CDR3 runs 14 residues. V was trimmed by 3 bases and J by 7 bases, leaving 17 bases between them. CDR1 is SGHRS and CDR2 is YFSETQ in the germline V gene. Here the CDR3 reads CASSWDLPRGEQYF. In DNA, the CDR3 is TGCGCCAGCAGCTGGGACTTGCCTCGGGGAGAGCAGTACTTC.

This rearrangement joins TRBV7-2 to TRBJ2-1, with TRBD1 as a possible D gene (6 bases). V dropped 4 bases and J dropped 9 bases, with 19 bases sitting between them. The CDR3 contains 15 residues. CDR1 is SGHTA and CDR2 is FQGNSA in the germline V gene. CDR3 region: CASSSKSREGGEQFF. The CDR3 bases are TGTGCCAGCAGCTCGAAGTCGAGGGAAGGGGGTGAGCAGTTCTTC.

This chain joins TRBV12-3 or TRBV12-4 and TRBJ1-1, with TRBD1 as a possible D gene (6 bases). This CDR3 is 15 amino acids long. Between the trimmed V and J ends, which lost 3 bases and 4 bases, there was a span of 15 bases. The CDR3 here is CASSLSGGSGTEAFF. The CDR3 DNA is TGTGCCAGCAGTTTGTCTGGGGGCAGCGGCACTGAAGCTTTCTTT.

This clonotype appeared a few times. The gene calls are TRBV10-3 and TRBJ2-5; a possible D gene is TRBD2 (5 bases). The CDR3 sequence is 14 residues long. Germline CDR1 ENHRY, CDR2 SYGVKD. Trimming removed 7 bases at V and 5 bases at J, with 17 bases between. The DNA of the CDR3 is TGTGCCATCAACTCTCCTGGAGGCCGCGAGACCCAGTACTTC. It is translated as CAINSPGGRETQYF.

CDR3 sequence (DNA): TGCAGTGCTAACCTCCCCGATACGCAGTATTTT. Its translation: CSANLPDTQYF. The chain combines TRBV20-1 with TRBJ2-3; D ambiguous. In germline, CDR1 is DFQATT, CDR2 SNEGSKA (reference sequence). V shed 4 bases and J shed 6 bases, with 8 bases lying between them. CDR3 length equals 11 residues.

This chain uses TRBV11-2 with TRBJ2-3; D unresolved. Germline V gene data show CDR1 as SGHAT and CDR2 as FQNNGV. The CDR3 runs 12 residues. Trimming took 5 bases from V and 7 from J, leaving 10 bases between them. CDR3 DNA sequence: TGTGCCAGCAGCATTCGAGAGAATACGCAGTATTTT. Residues: CASSIRENTQYF.

This clonotype was detected ten times or more. This rearrangement joins TRBV29-1 to TRBJ1-1; maybe TRBD1 (6 bases). Germline V lookup: CDR1 SQVTM, CDR2 ANQGSEA. Trimming removed 4 bases from V and 4 bases from J, with 31 bases in between. CDR3 length equals 19 residues. Here the CDR3 reads CSVGRPVVKQGAMGTEAFF. CDR3 in DNA: TGCAGCGTTGGTCGACCTGTTGTCAAACAGGGTGCAATGGGCACTGAAGCTTTCTTT.

This clonotype was picked up many times. The genes are TRBV12-3 or TRBV12-4 and TRBJ2-1; 14 bases map to TRBD2. CDR3 length equals 16 residues. The ends lost 5 bases at V and 8 bases at J; junction bases unmatched: 8. The CDR3 region has the DNA TGTGCCAGCAGTCTTGGGACTAGCGGGAGTGTGCATGAGCAGTTCTTC. It encodes CASSLGTSGSVHEQFF.

The J gene is TRBJ2-7, the V gene TRBV28; tentatively, D is TRBD1 (5 bases). Between the trimmed V and J ends, which lost 3 bases and 4 bases, there was a span of 13 bases. Germline assignment: CDR1 MDHEN and CDR2 SYDVKM. The CDR3 is 14 residues long. The CDR3 protein is CASSFKKGSYEQYF. As DNA, the CDR3 is TGTGCCAGCAGTTTCAAAAAGGGGTCTTACGAGCAGTACTTC.

This rearrangement joins TRBV5-1 to TRBJ2-1, with TRBD2 identical over 7 bases. This CDR3 is 16 amino acids long. In germline, CDR1 is SGHRS, CDR2 YFSETQ. Trimming cost V 1 base and J 2 bases; bases outside gene matches: 6. Here the CDR3 reads CASSLSLAVTYNEQFF. CDR3 bases: TGCGCCAGCAGCTTGTCGCTAGCGGTTACCTACAATGAGCAGTTCTTC. Filled out from reference TRBV5-1 and TRBJ2-1, the complete variable domain reads KAGVTQTPRYLIKTRGQQVTLSCSPISGHRSVSWYQQTPGQGLQFLFEYFSETQRNKGNFPGRFSGRQFSNSRSEMNVSTLELGDSALYLCASSLSLAVTYNEQFFGPGTRLTVL.

This clonotype has a handful of counts. The V and J genes are TRBV12-3 or TRBV12-4 and TRBJ2-1; D gene unclear. CDR3 length equals 15 residues. V was shortened by 8 bases and J by 7 bases, with 21 bases between the two germline ends. The CDR3 region has the DNA TGTGCCAGCGTCCGTGATGGCGCCGATCGAAATGAGCAGTTCTTC. It codes for CASVRDGADRNEQFF.

The chain recombines TRBV28 with TRBJ2-3, with D possibly TRBD2 on 6 matching bases. CDR1 and CDR2 from the germline V gene are MDHEN and SYDVKM. Deletions cut 4 bases from V and 6 bases from J, with 14 bases between. This CDR3 has 14 residues. CDR3 amino acids: CASSYRGGKDTQYF. The CDR3 region has the DNA TGTGCCAGCAGTTATAGGGGCGGGAAGGATACGCAGTATTTT.

This clonotype was observed many times. The chain joins TRBV20-1 to TRBJ2-7, with D unclear. This CDR3 has 12 residues. Trimming pared 5 bases from V and 2 bases from J, leaving 10 bases between. Germline-derived CDR1 and CDR2 are DFQATT and SNEGSKA (reference sequence). The CDR3 nucleotides read TGCAGTGCTCCCCGGGTTCCCTACGAGCAGTACTTC. It is translated as CSAPRVPYEQYF.

This clonotype was seen more than once but under ten times. The chain has TRBV20-1 and TRBJ1-4, with D tentatively TRBD1 (5 bases). The CDR3 length is 14 residues. Germline V lookup: CDR1 DFQATT, CDR2 SNEGSKA (reference sequence). With 1 base removed from V and 6 bases from J, the gap between germline ends came to 12 bases. DNA for the CDR3: TGCAGTGCTAGAGCGGCATCAGGGTATGAAAAACTGTTTTTT. Protein sequence: CSARAASGYEKLFF.

A few counts support this clonotype. The chain combines TRBV7-6 with TRBJ2-2, with a possible D match to TRBD1 (6 bases). This CDR3 has 16 amino acids. Germline V CDR1 and CDR2: SGHVS, FNYEAQ. V was clipped by 4 bases and J by 1 base, with 13 bases between them. The CDR3 coding sequence is TGTGCCAGCAGCTATTACAGGGATTTGAACACCGGGGAGCTGTTTTTT. Its translation: CASSYYRDLNTGELFF.

The rearrangement links TRBV9 to TRBJ1-2; 8 positions agree with TRBD1. V shed 5 bases and J 13 bases; nucleotides not matched to a gene: 13. The CDR3 has 13 amino acids. Germline V lookup: CDR1 SGDLS, CDR2 YYNGEE. The CDR3, as DNA: TGTGCCAGCAGTCCTCTAGCCCAGGGGGCAACCACCTTC. This translates into CASSPLAQGATTF.

This clonotype has a handful of counts. This chain uses TRBV20-1 with TRBJ2-7; no definite D call. From germline, CDR1 is DFQATT and CDR2 SNEGSKA (reference sequence). V gave up 3 bases and J gave up 2 bases, with 14 bases separating them. The CDR3 sequence is 14 residues long. The CDR3 bases are TGCAGTGCTAGTCAACCGCCATATGCCTACGAGCAGTACTTC. Translating it yields CSASQPPYAYEQYF.

J is TRBJ2-7 and V is TRBV20-1, with 8 nucleotides matching TRBD2. Germline loops: CDR1 DFQATT, CDR2 SNEGSKA (reference sequence). The CDR3 sequence is 16 residues long. The ends lost 1 base at V and 5 bases at J; junction bases unmatched: 13. The CDR3 loop reads CSARGQSGRAADEQYF. The CDR3 nucleotides are TGCAGTGCTAGAGGCCAGTCCGGGAGGGCCGCCGACGAGCAGTACTTC.

This clonotype was detected a few times. J is TRBJ2-1 and V is TRBV9; D not resolved. Trimming removed 0 bases from V and 4 bases from J, with 11 bases in between. This CDR3 comprises 15 residues. Germline V lookup: CDR1 SGDLS, CDR2 YYNGEE. The CDR3 coding sequence is TGTGCCAGCAGCGTAGTTGATGGCGGTTACAATGAGCAGTTCTTC. As protein: CASSVVDGGYNEQFF.

This clonotype was picked up one time. The chain recombines TRBV7-2 with TRBJ2-7, with 7 bases aligning to TRBD1. Germline V gene sequence: CDR1 SGHTA, CDR2 FQGNSA. The ends lost 2 bases at V and 0 bases at J; junction bases unmatched: 10. This CDR3 has 17 residues. CDR3 residues: CASSLSSTGASSYEQYF. CDR3 DNA: TGTGCCAGCAGCTTATCCTCAACAGGGGCCTCCTCCTACGAGCAGTACTTC.

A few counts support this clonotype. The CDR3 here is CSAHQGGTSVQETQYF. CDR3 DNA sequence: TGCAGTGCTCACCAGGGAGGGACTAGCGTTCAAGAGACCCAGTACTTC. The V gene is TRBV20-1, the J gene TRBJ2-5; the match to TRBD2 covers 10 bases. This CDR3 region has 16 residues. Looked up from germline, CDR1 is DFQATT and CDR2 is SNEGSKA (reference sequence). Trimming cost V 5 bases and J 2 bases; bases outside gene matches: 11.